This T cell receptor beta chain was profiled in a study of T cell changes during pregnancy in multiple sclerosis. This CDR3 region has 13 residues. Germline V lookup: CDR1 SGHRS, CDR2 YFSETQ. V lost 0 bases and J 4 bases, leaving 7 bases between the germline ends. In regard to this clone: Other DNA sequences of this sample code for an identical CDR3.

The table came from immunoSEQ multiplex PCR; TCRdb's copy has only in-frame clones and leaves some out. The sample has 65,000 to 85,000 clones, around 94% seen once. This receptor was taken from a female donor with multiple sclerosis, enrolled in a pregnancy study. The chain has TRBV5-1 and TRBJ2-5, with D tentatively TRBD2 (6 bases). Sample: CD4+ T cells from peripheral blood mononuclear cells, taken after pregnancy. CDR3 sequence (DNA): TGCGCCAGCAGCTTGGGGGGAGGAGAGACCCAGTACTTC. It yields the protein CASSLGGGETQYF. The variable domain in full, completed from reference TRBV5-1 and TRBJ2-5, reads KAGVTQTPRYLIKTRGQQVTLSCSPISGHRSVSWYQQTPGQGLQFLFEYFSETQRNKGNFPGRFSGRQFSNSRSEMNVSTLELGDSALYLCASSLGGGETQYFGPGTRLLVL.